This is a list of T cell receptor beta chains from one sample in a study of OX40 agonist ivuxolimab in advanced cancers. Profiled with immunoSEQ multiplex PCR; TCRdb holds only in-frame clones, not every one. Among around 80,000 clones listed, about 91% were seen once. This sample comprised CD4+ or CD8+ T cells sorted from blood, obtained in a trial of the OX40 agonist ivuxolimab. These receptors were taken from an adult with an advanced solid tumor such as melanoma, head and neck, liver or kidney cancer. CDR3s include the opening cysteine and the closing phenylalanine or tryptophan. Each record gives: V gene, J gene, CDR3 protein.

TRBV2	TRBJ1-5	CASREGRSQPQHF
TRBV5-6	TRBJ1-6	CASSFRGNNSPLHF
TRBV7-7	TRBJ2-3	CASSLTLAQDTQYF
TRBV5-6	TRBJ1-5	CASSWGRGRDQPQHF
TRBV10-3	TRBJ2-5	CAISESGVQETQYF
TRBV27	TRBJ2-3	CASSSGGTQYF
TRBV2	TRBJ2-5	CASSAGIKETQYF
TRBV9	TRBJ2-2	CASSVAPVGTGELFF
TRBV9	TRBJ2-1	CASSPGGQGFYNEQFF
TRBV19	TRBJ2-1	CASRWRGDEQFF
TRBV6-5	TRBJ1-2	CASRDGGRSNYGYTF
TRBV7-9	TRBJ1-1	CASSLWPGEGTEAFF
TRBV5-1	TRBJ2-5	CASGTSGRFQETQYF
TRBV30	TRBJ1-5	CAWTQGGNQPQHF
TRBV28	TRBJ1-2	CASRPAPGQDVSRGYTF
TRBV28	TRBJ2-6	CASSPEQGLSSGANVLTF
TRBV19	TRBJ1-2	CATSGQGASYGYTF
TRBV15	TRBJ2-1	CATSRGSSGKSYNEQFF
TRBV7-9	TRBJ2-7	CASSPIRGPSPYEQYF
TRBV27	TRBJ2-1	CASSLTAFRGSMYNEQFF
TRBV5-1	TRBJ1-5	CASSLRDLIPDSNQPQHF
TRBV19	TRBJ2-2	CASSIYQGKAGELFF
TRBV2	TRBJ1-3	CASSEAGNTIYF
TRBV5-6	TRBJ2-2	CASSSTGTGGTGELFF
TRBV6-5	TRBJ2-3	CASRRDTTDTQYF
TRBV7-2	TRBJ2-2	CASSLSMTGELFF
TRBV5-1	TRBJ1-6	CASRTGLDSPLHF
TRBV2	TRBJ2-2	CASSQRGGTGELFF
TRBV18	TRBJ1-1	CASSPSPGQTGTEAFF
TRBV29-1	TRBJ2-6	CSVVSLGTGDYSGANVLTF
TRBV27	TRBJ1-6	CASSSAGRNNSPLHF
TRBV2	TRBJ2-3	CASSVERGRTDTQYF
TRBV6-6	TRBJ2-7	CASSGQSSSYEQYF
TRBV5-1	TRBJ1-1	CASSLSGKTEAFF
TRBV4-1	TRBJ2-6	CASSQGGQGSGANVLTF
TRBV4-3	TRBJ2-3	CASSRDRVGLASGDTQYF
TRBV6-5	TRBJ1-1	CASSYSRGASTEAFF
TRBV6-5	TRBJ2-6	CASRPTKAGANVLTF
TRBV27	TRBJ1-1	CASSLSPVGEAFF
TRBV11-2	TRBJ2-2	CASSFGQGASGELFF